The 28 T cell receptor beta chains below come from one sample, sequenced in a study of cytomegalovirus exposure and HLA in healthy donors. The study ran its PCR with 60 Vbeta and 13 Jbeta primers. Assay: immunoSEQ multiplex PCR; the TCRdb copy retains only in-frame clones and omits some. Of 150,000 to 250,000 clones in the sample, 70% to 80% were seen once. The sample taken for sequencing was PBMCs. All receptors derive from a woman aged 25 to 39 in good health and CMV-seropositive.

The chain couples TRBV4-2 to TRBJ2-2, with D possibly matching TRBD1 (5 bases). This CDR3 has 15 amino acids. Germline assignment: CDR1 LGHNA and CDR2 YNFKEQ. V was cut by 1 base and J by 2 bases, with 8 bases left in between. As DNA, the CDR3 is TGTGCCAGCAGCCAAGCACAGGATAACACCGGGGAGCTGTTTTTT. Residues: CASSQAQDNTGELFF.

Of note for this clone: Different DNA sequences within this sample yield the same CDR3. The chain couples TRBV4-3 to TRBJ1-2; tentative D call: TRBD1 (5 bases). The germline V and J ends were trimmed by 0 bases and 4 bases, with 9 bases remaining between them. The CDR3 extends over 14 amino acids. The germline gives CDR1 LGHNA, CDR2 YSLEER. This CDR3 is CASSQDLGGYGYTF. Here the CDR3 DNA reads TGCGCCAGCAGCCAAGATTTGGGGGGCTATGGCTACACCTTC.

The V gene is TRBV9, the J gene TRBJ2-1; 8 bases agree with TRBD2. This CDR3 contains 14 residues. Germline CDR1 is SGDLS and CDR2 is YYNGEE. The V and J ends lost 2 bases and 10 bases, in that order; junction bases with no gene match: 8. CDR3: CASSVGGGPTEQFF. The CDR3 nucleotides read TGTGCCAGCAGCGTTGGCGGGGGGCCCACGGAGCAGTTCTTC.

In its sample, this clone was seen a few times. This chain links TRBV11-2 with TRBJ2-7, with a weak D call TRBD2 (6 bases). The germline CDR1 and CDR2 sequences are SGHAT and FQNNGV. The CDR3 consists of 13 residues. Trimming left V 5 bases short and J 6 bases short, with 14 bases between. This CDR3 reads CASSPALGGEQYF. The CDR3 DNA follows: TGTGCCAGCAGCCCGGCTTTGGGGGGCGAGCAGTACTTC.

This clone was seen only a few times. This chain links TRBV10-3 with TRBJ1-1, with D tentatively TRBD1 (6 bases). This CDR3 contains 16 residues. V gave up 5 bases and J gave up 1 base, with 17 bases separating them. Germline V CDR1 and CDR2: ENHRY, SYGVKD. CDR3 bases: TGTGCCATCAGTATCAAACCAGGGGCAACGAACACTGAAGCTTTCTTT. Amino acids: CAISIKPGATNTEAFF.

The chain links TRBV4-3 to TRBJ2-1; D may be TRBD2 (5 bases). The germline CDR1 and CDR2 sequences are LGHNA and YSLEER. Trimming stripped 2 bases from V and 0 bases from J, with 8 bases between. This CDR3 is 15 amino acids long. The CDR3 DNA is TGCGCCAGCAGCCAACGGAGGAGCTCCTACAATGAGCAGTTCTTC. It codes for CASSQRRSSYNEQFF.

This chain uses TRBV18 with TRBJ1-1; the D gene is possibly TRBD1 (6 bases). The CDR3 spans 19 residues. Germline V gene lookup returns CDR1 KGHSH and CDR2 LQKENI. V lost 3 bases and J lost 9, with 32 bases in between. The CDR3 nucleotides are TGTGCCAGCTCACCCACGGGCGAAGCACTACAGGGCCTGACAGCTCAAGCTTTCTTT. This gives the protein CASSPTGEALQGLTAQAFF.

This rearrangement joins TRBV4-2 to TRBJ1-3, with D perhaps matching TRBD1 (5 bases). Trimming shortened V by 1 base and J by 4 bases, and 11 bases separated the two germline ends. CDR1 LGHNA and CDR2 YNFKEQ come from the germline V gene. CDR3 size: 15 residues. The CDR3 bases are TGTGCCAGCAGCCAAGGAGGGACTGGAGGAAACACCATATATTTT. Translation gives CASSQGGTGGNTIYF.

The gene calls are TRBV9 and TRBJ1-6; 8 bases align to TRBD1. V gave up 4 bases and J gave up 11 bases; unmatched junction bases: 2. The CDR3 spans 12 residues. Germline CDR1 and CDR2: SGDLS and YYNGEE. CDR3 coding DNA: TGTGCCAGCAGCTTGGGACAGGCACCCCTCCACTTT. Amino acids: CASSLGQAPLHF.

The chain recombines TRBV27 with TRBJ1-5; D may be TRBD1 (5 bases). This CDR3 has 15 residues. CDR1 is MNHEY, CDR2 SMNVEV, per germline (reference sequence). Trimming took 6 bases from V and 8 from J, leaving 20 bases between them. This CDR3 reads CASRAGTARKEPQHF. For the CDR3, the DNA is TGTGCCAGCAGGGCGGGGACCGCTCGAAAGGAGCCCCAGCATTTT.

V is TRBV29-1 and J is TRBJ2-7; tentatively, D is TRBD2 (5 bases). CDR1 is SQVTM and CDR2 is ANQGSEA in the germline V gene. The CDR3 contains 13 residues. V was clipped by 4 bases and J by 3 bases, with 13 bases between them. The DNA for the CDR3 is TGCAGCGTTGTAACCAGCGGAAACTACGAGCAGTACTTC. Translated: CSVVTSGNYEQYF.

This chain links TRBV2 with TRBJ2-7, with 7 bases aligning to TRBD1. V gave up 6 bases and J gave up 6 bases; unmatched junction bases: 2. Germline V CDR1 and CDR2: SNHLY, FYNNEI. The CDR3 covers 11 residues. CDR3 DNA: TGTGCCAGCAGACGGACAGGCGAGCAGTACTTC. Its translation is CASRRTGEQYF.

The CDR3, as DNA: TGTGCCAGCAGTTGGGGCAGGGGAAGTTACGAGCAGTACTTC. This translates into CASSWGRGSYEQYF. This sequence joins TRBV27 and TRBJ2-7, with a tentative D call TRBD1 (6 bases). V lost 4 bases, J lost 4 bases, and 14 bases lay in between. The germline gives CDR1 MNHEY, CDR2 SMNVEV (reference sequence). The CDR3 spans 14 residues.

J is TRBJ2-1 and V is TRBV6-6; 8 bases are a match to TRBD1. The CDR3 extends over 12 amino acids. Germline CDR1 reads MNHNY; CDR2 reads SVGAGI (reference sequence). Trimming cost V 11 bases and J 7 bases; bases outside gene matches: 7. This CDR3 reads CAVSGGLNEQFF. CDR3 bases: TGTGCCGTGTCAGGGGGCTTGAATGAGCAGTTCTTC.

In this sample, this clone turned up a few times. The chain carries TRBV5-6 and TRBJ1-4, with D maybe TRBD1 (6 bases). V lost 0 bases and J lost 8, with 14 bases in between. This CDR3 is 15 amino acids long. Germline V gene sequence: CDR1 SGHDT, CDR2 YYEEEE. CDR3 region: CASSLVGRGGEKLFF. The CDR3 DNA is TGTGCCAGCAGCTTGGTCGGCAGGGGTGGCGAAAAACTGTTTTTT.

The CDR3 DNA reads TGTGCCAGCAGTGAAGCCTGGGACAGGGTCCATGAGCAGTTCTTC. Its protein product is CASSEAWDRVHEQFF. This chain links TRBV25-1 with TRBJ2-1, with 9 bases aligning to TRBD1. The length of the CDR3 is 15 residues. Trimming at V came to 2 bases and at J to 8 bases, leaving 7 bases not matched to a gene. Germline V lookup: CDR1 MGHDK, CDR2 SYGVNS.

The CDR3 reads CAWSSGVQPQHF. In nucleotides, the CDR3 is TGTGCCTGGAGCTCAGGGGTTCAGCCCCAGCATTTT. This chain links TRBV30 with TRBJ1-5, with a weak D call TRBD1 (6 bases). V was cut by 3 bases and J by 6 bases, with 9 bases left in between. The germline V gene encodes CDR1 GTSNPN and CDR2 SVGIG (reference sequence). The CDR3 length is 12 residues.

The chain joins TRBV2 to TRBJ2-1; 9 bases are shared with TRBD1. The V segment lost 4 bases and the J segment 5 bases; nucleotides outside the gene matches: 6. Germline assignment: CDR1 SNHLY and CDR2 FYNNEI. This CDR3 is built from 15 residues. This CDR3 reads CASSARGQGHNEQFF. In nucleotides, the CDR3 is TGTGCCAGCAGTGCTCGGGGACAGGGCCACAATGAGCAGTTCTTC.

J is TRBJ2-2 and V is TRBV5-5; 10 bases map to TRBD2. V shed 3 bases, J shed 3 bases, and the junction held 5 bases outside the gene matches. The CDR3 loop spans 16 amino acids. Per the germline V gene, CDR1 is SGHKS and CDR2 is YYEKEE (reference sequence). CDR3 region: CASSWGLALYTGELFF. CDR3 in DNA: TGTGCCAGCAGCTGGGGACTAGCGCTATACACCGGGGAGCTGTTTTTT. The entire variable domain, with the rest obtained from reference TRBV5-5 and TRBJ2-2, is as follows: DAGVTQSPTHLIKTRGQQVTLRCSPISGHKSVSWYQQVLGQGPQFIFQYYEKEERGRGNFPDRFSARQFPNYSSELNVNALLLGDSALYLCASSWGLALYTGELFFGEGSRLTVL.

J is TRBJ1-2 and V is TRBV6-6; D is unclear. Germline V gene lookup returns CDR1 MNHNY and CDR2 SVGAGI (reference sequence). The CDR3 is 14 amino acids. Trimming took 5 bases from V and 5 from J, leaving 15 bases between them. The DNA of the CDR3 is TGTGCCAGCAGTCGCCTTTCGGGGAATTATGGCTACACCTTC. This translates into CASSRLSGNYGYTF.

The sample holds a few counts of this clone. This chain uses TRBV7-8 with TRBJ2-5, with 7 bases matching TRBD2. This CDR3 comprises 15 residues. J gave up 0 bases and V 7 bases, and 8 bases lay outside the gene matches. The germline V gene has CDR1 SGHVS and CDR2 FQNEAQ. CDR3 DNA: TGTGCCAGCACCGGAACGGGAGGAGACCAAGAGACCCAGTACTTC. It specifies CASTGTGGDQETQYF. The whole variable domain, filled in from reference TRBV7-8 and TRBJ2-5, reads GAGVSQSPRYKVAKRGQDVALRCDPISGHVSLFWYQQALGQGPEFLTYFQNEAQLDKSGLPSDRFFAERPEGSVSTLKIQRTQQEDSAVYLCASTGTGGDQETQYFGPGTRLLVL.

V is TRBV5-5 and J is TRBJ2-7, with unresolved D. Trimming took 4 bases from V and 1 from J, leaving 15 bases between them. Germline V gene sequence: CDR1 SGHKS, CDR2 YYEKEE (reference sequence). This CDR3 comprises 15 residues. The CDR3 DNA follows: TGTGCCAGCAGCCCCCGCGTGTTAGTTTCCTACGAGCAGTACTTC. This gives the protein CASSPRVLVSYEQYF.

V and J are TRBV27 and TRBJ2-3; tentative D call: TRBD2 (6 bases). CDR1 is MNHEY and CDR2 is SMNVEV in the germline V gene (reference sequence). The CDR3 is 15 residues long. The V end was cut by 2 bases, the J end by 5 bases, with 14 bases between. The CDR3 is CASSLRLADLDTQYF. CDR3 bases: TGTGCCAGCAGTTTAAGATTAGCGGATTTAGATACGCAGTATTTT.

This chain joins TRBV5-6 and TRBJ2-1, with D perhaps TRBD2 (6 bases). CDR1 and CDR2 (germline): SGHDT, YYEEEE. The germline V and J ends were trimmed by 6 bases and 1 base, with 14 bases remaining between them. CDR3 length equals 15 residues. CDR3 sequence (DNA): TGTGCCAGCACCTCGGGGGTGACTTCCTACAATGAGCAGTTCTTC. This gives the protein CASTSGVTSYNEQFF.

The V call is TRBV2, the J call TRBJ1-2; 7 nucleotides agree with TRBD1. The CDR3 loop spans 16 amino acids. The germline gives CDR1 SNHLY, CDR2 FYNNEI. With V trimmed by 0 bases and J by 6 bases, 10 bases remained unmatched. CDR3 sequence: CASSEALMGQGDGYTF. Written as DNA, the CDR3 is TGTGCCAGCAGTGAAGCGCTTATGGGCCAGGGGGATGGCTACACCTTC.

The gene calls are TRBV19 and TRBJ1-2, with 11 positions matching TRBD1. CDR3 length: 15 amino acids. The ends lost 4 bases at V and 8 bases at J; junction bases unmatched: 9. Germline V CDR1 and CDR2: LNHDA, SQIVND (reference sequence). CDR3 nucleotide sequence: TGTGCCAGTAGTAGCTACCGGGACAGGGGGGACGGCTACACCTTC. Its translation: CASSSYRDRGDGYTF.

The rearrangement joins TRBV7-2 to TRBJ2-3, with D maybe TRBD2 (6 bases). CDR1 and CDR2 from the germline V gene are SGHTA and FQGNSA. The V end was cut by 2 bases, the J end by 4 bases, with 19 bases between. The CDR3 is 17 amino acids. The CDR3 region has the DNA TGTGCCAGCAGCTTATTGGGAGCGGGCCCTGGGGCAGATACGCAGTATTTT. Translating gives CASSLLGAGPGADTQYF.

J is TRBJ1-1 and V is TRBV13; D is ambiguous. The CDR3 is 14 amino acids. Germline V lookup: CDR1 PRHDT, CDR2 FYEKMQ (reference sequence). V lost 5 bases, J lost 0 bases, and 10 bases lay in between. CDR3 bases: TGTGCCAGCAGCGGAGGGCCCTTGAACACTGAAGCTTTCTTT. This codes for CASSGGPLNTEAFF. Together with reference TRBV13 and TRBJ1-1, the CDR3 gives the full variable domain: AAGVIQSPRHLIKEKRETATLKCYPIPRHDTVYWYQQGPGQDPQFLISFYEKMQSDKGSIPDRFSAQQFSDYHSELNMSSLELGDSALYFCASSGGPLNTEAFFGQGTRLTVV.